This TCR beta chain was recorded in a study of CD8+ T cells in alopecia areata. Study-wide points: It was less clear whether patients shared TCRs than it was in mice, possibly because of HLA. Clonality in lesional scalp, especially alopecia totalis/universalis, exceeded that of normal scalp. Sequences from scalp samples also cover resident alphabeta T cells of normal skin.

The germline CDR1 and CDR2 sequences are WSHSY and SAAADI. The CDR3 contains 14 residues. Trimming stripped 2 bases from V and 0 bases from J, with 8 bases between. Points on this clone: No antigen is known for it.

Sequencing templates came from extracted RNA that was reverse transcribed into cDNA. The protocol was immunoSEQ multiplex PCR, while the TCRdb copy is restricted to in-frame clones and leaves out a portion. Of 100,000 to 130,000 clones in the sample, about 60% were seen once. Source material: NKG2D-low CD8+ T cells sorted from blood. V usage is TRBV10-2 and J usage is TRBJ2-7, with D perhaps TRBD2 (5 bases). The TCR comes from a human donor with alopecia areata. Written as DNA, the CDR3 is TGCGCCAGCAGTGAGCGGACTCCCTCCTACGAGCAGTACTTC. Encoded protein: CASSERTPSYEQYF.